A single T cell receptor beta chain is shown here with its context. This sample is drawn from a study of blood T cell repertoires in COVID-19. The wider study: Sample material is recorded as cDNA or gDNA derived from T cells, B-cell-depleted T cells, or PBMCs.

Study processing details: Quantification of nucleated cells was approximated via reference gene primer amplification. TCRdb's copy holds only in-frame clones and misses some; the assay was immunoSEQ multiplex PCR. That table is the source of V, J and clone size, and D and trimming were worked out from the DNA. The sample shows 120,000 or so clones, approximately 90% of them seen only once. Trimming at V came to 7 bases and at J to 2 bases, leaving 6 bases not matched to a gene. This CDR3 is built from 14 residues. Germline CDR1 reads SGHRS; CDR2 reads YFSETQ. The genes are TRBV5-1 and TRBJ2-5, with 9 positions matching TRBD1. The TCR originated in a woman aged 50 to 60 with acute or convalescent COVID-19. Sequencing was performed on peripheral blood. CDR3 coding DNA: TGCGCCAGCGGTGGACAGGGGATACAAGAGACCCAGTACTTC. Amino acid sequence: CASGGQGIQETQYF.